The 21 T cell receptor beta chains presented below share a single source sample, sequenced in a study of T cells in Graves' hyperthyroidism and ophthalmopathy. Researchers took RNA transcripts and amplified the TCR beta CDR3 regions from them. When the TCR CDR3 underwent first-round RT-PCR, the HTBI primer set was used. TCRdb analysed the multiplex PCR reads with MiXCR anew, one entry per CDR3 protein. The repertoire consists of roughly 800,000 distinct CDR3 sequences, with over 35% occurring once and the leading ten covering 7% to 10%. The source material was blood. These receptors originate from a man younger than 35 with Graves' hyperthyroidism.

The chain joins TRBV29-1 to TRBJ2-7, with a tentative D call TRBD1 (5 bases). The germline CDR1 and CDR2 sequences are SQVTM and ANQGSEA. There are 12 residues in the CDR3. V lost 0 bases, J lost 7 bases, and 10 bases lay in between. The DNA of the CDR3 is TGCAGCGTTGAAGATGGGGCTGAAGAGCAGTACTTC. This codes for CSVEDGAEEQYF.

At least ten counts were recorded for this clonotype. The chain links TRBV9 to TRBJ2-7; D might be TRBD2 (5 bases). CDR3 length: 14 residues. The V end was cut by 0 bases, the J end by 6 bases, with 13 bases between. Germline CDR1 reads SGDLS; CDR2 reads YYNGEE. The CDR3 DNA sequence: TGTGCCAGCAGCGTAGCTGGAGGTGTCGCCGAGCAGTACTTC. Translated: CASSVAGGVAEQYF.

The chain is built from TRBV29-1 and TRBJ1-1, with D uncertain. V shed 2 bases and J shed 1 base, with 8 bases lying between them. Germline V gene data show CDR1 as SQVTM and CDR2 as ANQGSEA. This CDR3 is 13 amino acids long. The CDR3 reads CSVESPTNTEAFF. The CDR3 DNA follows: TGCAGCGTTGAATCGCCGACGAACACTGAAGCTTTCTTT. Using reference TRBV29-1 and TRBJ1-1 for the parts outside the CDR3, the full variable domain is SAVISQKPSRDICQRGTSLTIQCQVDSQVTMMFWYRQQPGQSLTLIATANQGSEATYESGFVIDKFPISRPNLTFSTLTVSNMSPEDSSIYLCSVESPTNTEAFFGQGTRLTVV.

V usage is TRBV11-2 and J usage is TRBJ2-7, with D perhaps TRBD1 or TRBD2 (5 bases each). Trimming took off 5 bases at V and 4 bases at J, with 18 bases between the two ends. This CDR3 has 15 residues. Per germline, CDR1 SGHAT and CDR2 FQNNGV. The CDR3 DNA sequence: TGTGCCAGCAGCGGCGGGCCGCAGGGACCTTACGAGCAGTACTTC. Its protein is CASSGGPQGPYEQYF.

The chain couples TRBV7-9 to TRBJ2-7; D gene ambiguous. Germline CDR1 SEHNR, CDR2 FQNEAQ (reference sequence). The CDR3 covers 13 residues. Trimming left V 5 bases short and J 4 bases short, with 12 bases between. The CDR3 spells CASSPAISYEQYF. In DNA, the CDR3 is TGTGCCAGCAGCCCGGCCATTAGTTACGAGCAGTACTTC. Using reference TRBV7-9 and TRBJ2-7 for the parts outside the CDR3, the full variable domain is DTGVSQNPRHKITKRGQNVTFRCDPISEHNRLYWYRQTLGQGPEFLTYFQNEAQLEKSRLLSDRFSAERPKGSFSTLEIQRTEQGDSAMYLCASSPAISYEQYFGPGTRLTVT.

This clonotype has a handful of counts. V and J are TRBV16 and TRBJ2-7, with no clear D. The CDR3 totals 14 residues. V shed 0 bases and J shed 3 bases, with 9 bases lying between them. Germline loops: CDR1 KGHSY, CDR2 FQNENV. The CDR3 is CASSQSAGFYEQYF. CDR3 sequence (DNA): TGTGCCAGCAGCCAATCTGCCGGGTTCTACGAGCAGTACTTC.

This clonotype was recorded a few times. The J gene is TRBJ2-5, the V gene TRBV6-4, with 7 bases fitting TRBD1. The CDR3 covers 15 residues. From germline, CDR1 is MRHNA and CDR2 SNTAGT. Trimming at V came to 4 bases and at J to 3 bases, leaving 8 bases not matched to a gene. The CDR3 DNA follows: TGTGCCAGCAGTGCATCAGGGGGTTCAGAAGAGACCCAGTACTTC. It translates to CASSASGGSEETQYF.

J is TRBJ2-2 and V is TRBV12-3 or TRBV12-4; D might be TRBD1 or TRBD2, each matching 5 bases. V was pared by 11 bases and J by 7 bases, with 17 bases between. This CDR3 contains 13 residues. CDR3 sequence (DNA): TGTGCCTCCCAAGTGGGGGTGGGCGGGGAGCTGTTTTTT. Translating gives CASQVGVGGELFF.

The gene calls are TRBV6-6 and TRBJ1-1; 7 bases fit TRBD1. With 8 bases clipped from V and 5 bases from J, the junction kept 11 bases outside the gene matches. The CDR3 length is 14 residues. The germline V gene encodes CDR1 MNHNY and CDR2 SVGAGI (reference sequence). The CDR3 spells CASPPTGRGTEAFF. The CDR3 DNA reads as TGTGCCAGCCCACCGACAGGGAGGGGGACTGAAGCTTTCTTT.

The chain joins TRBV29-1 to TRBJ1-1, with 8 positions matching TRBD1. The CDR3 covers 13 residues. The germline gives CDR1 SQVTM, CDR2 ANQGSEA. Trimming removed 3 bases from V and 1 base from J; junction bases left unmatched: 1. CDR3 in DNA: TGCAGCGTTGACGGGACAGGGAACACTGAAGCTTTCTTT. This sequence encodes CSVDGTGNTEAFF. The full variable domain, in which reference TRBV29-1 and TRBJ1-1 provide the parts outside the CDR3, is SAVISQKPSRDICQRGTSLTIQCQVDSQVTMMFWYRQQPGQSLTLIATANQGSEATYESGFVIDKFPISRPNLTFSTLTVSNMSPEDSSIYLCSVDGTGNTEAFFGQGTRLTVV.

Concerning this clonotype: A much larger clone differs by one base, so this may be a read error. The chain joins TRBV2 to TRBJ1-1; D is possibly TRBD1 (6 bases). Germline loops: CDR1 SNHLY, CDR2 FYNNEI. The CDR3 length is 14 residues. V lost 6 bases to trimming and J lost 6 bases, with 17 bases between them. Written as DNA, the CDR3 is TGTGCCAGCAGGATACAGGGAATCAACGCTGAAGCTTTCTTT. The encoded protein is CASRIQGINAEAFF.

This clonotype has more than one count but fewer than ten. The chain employs TRBV6-5 and TRBJ2-5; D is uncertain. Germline V CDR1 and CDR2: MNHEY, SVGAGI. V dropped 6 bases and J dropped 9 bases, with 11 bases sitting between them. The CDR3 sequence is 11 residues long. Here the CDR3 reads CASSVFGAQYF. CDR3 bases: TGTGCCAGCAGCGTCTTCGGCGCCCAGTACTTC.

The CDR3 nucleotides read TGCAGTGCTAGTTTTTCGGCGGCACTTTACGAGCAGTACTTC. This gives the protein CSASFSAALYEQYF. V is TRBV20-1 and J is TRBJ2-7; D call uncertain. V was cut by 3 bases and J by 4 bases, with 16 bases left in between. Per germline, CDR1 DFQATT and CDR2 SNEGSKA (reference sequence). The CDR3 contains 14 residues.

This clonotype was recorded a few times. The V gene is TRBV9, the J gene TRBJ2-7, with D possibly matching TRBD2 (5 bases). The CDR3 length is 15 residues. Germline values: CDR1 SGDLS, CDR2 YYNGEE. Deletions cut 3 bases from V and 7 bases from J, with 20 bases between. This CDR3 reads CASSASELDRLEQYF. The DNA for the CDR3 is TGTGCCAGCAGCGCCTCAGAACTAGACCGACTGGAGCAGTACTTC.

CDR3 loop: CASSQASGYAGELFF. The CDR3 nucleotides are TGTGCCAGCAGCCAAGCTTCAGGGTACGCCGGGGAGCTGTTTTTT. The chain combines TRBV7-9 with TRBJ2-2, with D tentatively TRBD1 (5 bases). V dropped 5 bases and J dropped 6 bases, with 16 bases sitting between them. Germline V gene sequence: CDR1 SEHNR, CDR2 FQNEAQ (reference sequence). This CDR3 spans 15 amino acids.

Note on this clonotype: Since a much larger clone is just one base distant, this may be a read error. The final CDR3 position lacks the conserved phenylalanine or tryptophan, pointing to a likely read error. V and J are TRBV7-2 and TRBJ1-4, with 7 bases identical to TRBD1. In germline, CDR1 is SGHTA, CDR2 FQGNSA. This CDR3 has 13 amino acids. The junction had 3 bases not matched to a gene; V was cut back by 6 bases and J by 5 bases. CDR3 sequence (DNA): TGTGCCAGCAGTGGGACAGCGAATGAAAAACTGTTTTCT. As protein: CASSGTANEKLFS.

This sequence joins TRBV4-1 and TRBJ1-1; TRBD1 agrees at 10 bases. Germline values: CDR1 MGHRA, CDR2 YSYEKL. The length of the CDR3 is 15 residues. The V gene end was trimmed by 8 bases and the J gene end by 3 bases; junction bases not matched to a gene: 9. The CDR3 nucleotides are TGCGCCAGCGGCCGAGCGGACAGGGGGGACACTGAAGCTTTCTTT. Protein: CASGRADRGDTEAFF.

This clonotype came up many times. The V gene is TRBV12-3 or TRBV12-4, the J gene TRBJ1-1; 8 positions match TRBD1. This CDR3 is 15 amino acids long. The V gene end was trimmed by 5 bases and the J gene end by 4 bases; junction bases not matched to a gene: 9. CDR3 region: CASSPSDREGTEAFF. CDR3 DNA sequence: TGTGCCAGCAGTCCCTCGGACAGGGAGGGCACTGAAGCTTTCTTT.

The V gene is TRBV9, the J gene TRBJ1-1; 11 nucleotides agree with TRBD1. V lost 3 bases to trimming and J lost 3 bases; unmatched junction nucleotides: 19. Germline V gives CDR1 SGDLS, CDR2 YYNGEE. This CDR3 comprises 20 residues. The CDR3 DNA is TGTGCCAGCAGCGACCCCCGAACCAACCGGGACAGGGGGGACGACACTGAAGCTTTCTTT. Protein product: CASSDPRTNRDRGDDTEAFF.

V gene TRBV7-3 combines with J gene TRBJ2-5; a possible D gene is TRBD2 (5 bases). V lost 0 bases to trimming and J lost 1 base, with 9 bases between them. The CDR3 is made up of 15 amino acids. Germline-derived CDR1 and CDR2 are SGHTA and FQGTGA. The CDR3 DNA reads TGTGCCAGCAGCTTAACTCTAGAGGGCCAAGAGACCCAGTACTTC. Protein product: CASSLTLEGQETQYF.

CDR3 amino acids: CASSRLGDEAFF. CDR3 DNA sequence: TGTGCCAGCAGCCGCTTGGGGGATGAAGCTTTCTTT. The chain links TRBV7-2 to TRBJ1-1; a possible D gene is TRBD1 (5 bases). The germline gives CDR1 SGHTA, CDR2 FQGNSA. The CDR3 is made up of 12 amino acids. The V end was cut by 5 bases, the J end by 7 bases, with 11 bases between.